This T cell receptor beta chain was documented in a study of cytomegalovirus exposure and HLA in healthy donors. Study as a whole: Researchers previously reported finding fewer than 140 million unique TCR beta sequences from approximately 190 million T cells.

This PCR relied on a set of 60 Vbeta primers and 13 Jbeta primers. TCRdb's table, derived via immunoSEQ multiplex PCR, lists solely in-frame clones and lacks some. The data show 150,000 to 180,000 clones, roughly 80% seen once. Comment on this clone: The antigen is undetermined.

The CDR3 has 14 residues. The V gene's germline CDR1 is KGHSH and CDR2 LQKENI. Between the trimmed V and J ends, which lost 3 bases and 7 bases, there was a span of 12 bases. Findings and caveats of the study: TRBV6-2, TRBV6-3 and some other V segments were unresolvable in 87-base-pair reads. Many donors carried some public TCRs, although rarity characterized most TCR sequences.

This TCR derives from a man under 40 in good health and CMV-seropositive. Sequences were obtained from PBMCs. The V gene is TRBV18, the J gene TRBJ1-4, with a possible D match to TRBD1 (6 bases). CDR3 sequence: CASSPAGVGEKLFF. The CDR3 nucleotides are TGTGCCAGCTCACCGGCAGGGGTCGGTGAAAAACTGTTTTTT.